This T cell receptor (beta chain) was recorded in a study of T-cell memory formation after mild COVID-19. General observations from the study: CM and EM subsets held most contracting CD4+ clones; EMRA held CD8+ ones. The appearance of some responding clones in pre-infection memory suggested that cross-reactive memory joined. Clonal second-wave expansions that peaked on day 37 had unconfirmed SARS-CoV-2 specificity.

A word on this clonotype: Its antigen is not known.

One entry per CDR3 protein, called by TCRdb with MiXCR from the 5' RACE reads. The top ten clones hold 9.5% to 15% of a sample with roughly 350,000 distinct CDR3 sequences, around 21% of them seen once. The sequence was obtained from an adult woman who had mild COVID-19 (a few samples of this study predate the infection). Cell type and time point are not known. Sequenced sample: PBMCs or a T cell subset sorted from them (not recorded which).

CDR3 sequence reads: CASSQDRQGLYEQYF. CDR3 DNA: TGCGCCAGCAGCCAAGACCGACAGGGACTCTACGAGCAGTACTTC. This rearrangement joins TRBV4-3 to TRBJ2-7; TRBD1 might be the D (7 bases). The CDR3 extends over 15 amino acids. V lost 0 bases, J lost 3 bases, and 12 bases lay in between. Germline V gives CDR1 LGHNA, CDR2 YSLEER.